The rows below give T cell receptor beta chains drawn from one sample of a study of post-analysis software for immune sequencing data. TCRdb re-called the PCR reads through MiXCR, storing one row per CDR3 protein. This table holds 150,000 to 200,000 distinct CDR3 sequences, roughly 30% found once. Material: blood. All receptors derive from a girl between 5 and 17 years old with multiple sclerosis. CDR3s include the opening cysteine and the closing phenylalanine or tryptophan. Each record gives: J gene, D gene, clone size, V gene, CDR3 protein, CDR3 DNA. A D gene is named only where the DNA matches it firmly. Clone size appears in some rows only: once, few, many, or a class for an expanded clone.

>TRBJ2-7|TRBD2|few|TRBV20-1
CSARSRLAGDYEQYF
TGCAGTGCTAGATCGCGGCTAGCGGGCGACTACGAGCAGTACTTC
>TRBJ1-1|.|many|TRBV12-3/TRBV12-4
CASSFGGSEAFF
TGTGCCAGCAGTTTTGGGGGATCTGAAGCTTTCTTT
>TRBJ2-7|TRBD2|many|TRBV7-9
CASSPLAGVPNEQYF
TGTGCCAGCAGCCCACTAGCGGGAGTCCCCAACGAGCAGTACTTC
>TRBJ2-7|TRBD1|.|TRBV28
CATDRDRDSYGQYF
TGTGCCACCGACCGGGACAGGGATTCCTACGGGCAGTACTTC
>TRBJ2-7|TRBD1|.|TRBV6-2/TRBV6-3
CASSYPRDRGTYEQYF
TGTGCCAGCAGTTACCCCCGGGACAGGGGGACCTACGAGCAGTACTTC
>TRBJ2-1|.|many|TRBV10-3
CAISEEGILSYNEQFF
TGTGCCATCAGTGAGGAAGGGATCCTCTCCTACAATGAGCAGTTCTTC
>TRBJ1-2|TRBD1|many|TRBV4-2
CASSQQTGNGYTF
TGTGCCAGCAGCCAACAGACAGGGAATGGCTACACCTTC
>TRBJ2-7|TRBD2|.|TRBV14
CASSHGTRIYEQYF
TGTGCCAGCAGCCATGGGACTAGGATCTACGAGCAGTACTTC
>TRBJ1-5|.|once|TRBV19
CASSIPGLYVNQPQHF
TGCGCCAGTAGTATCCCAGGGCTTTACGTCAATCAGCCCCAGCATTTT
>TRBJ1-5|.|few|TRBV6-1
CASSGLTGPSNQPQHF
TGTGCCAGCAGTGGCTTGACTGGACCTAGCAATCAGCCCCAGCATTTT
>TRBJ2-1|TRBD2|many|TRBV10-1
CASSEQAGGPGNEQFF
TGCGCCAGCAGTGAGCAAGCGGGAGGGCCAGGCAATGAGCAGTTCTTC
>TRBJ2-1|.|.|TRBV7-9
CASSPTRGSSYNEQFF
TGTGCCAGCAGCCCGACGAGGGGTAGTTCCTACAATGAGCAGTTCTTC
>TRBJ2-1|.|many|TRBV3-1
CASSQDIILYNEQFF
TGTGCCAGCAGCCAAGATATAATCCTCTACAATGAGCAGTTCTTC
>TRBJ1-1|.|few|TRBV10-3
CAITGSHEGNTEAFF
TGTGCCATCACGGGGTCACATGAGGGGAACACTGAAGCTTTCTTT
>TRBJ1-5|.|few|TRBV20-1
CSARDGGEGSQPQHF
TGCAGTGCTAGGGACGGAGGGGAAGGGAGTCAGCCCCAGCATTTT
>TRBJ1-1|.|few|TRBV6-5
CASRTSSNTEAFF
TGTGCCAGCAGGACATCTTCGAACACTGAAGCTTTCTTT
>TRBJ2-7|.|.|TRBV7-2
CASSPGLLYEQYF
TGTGCCAGCAGTCCAGGACTCTTGTACGAGCAGTACTTC
>TRBJ1-6|TRBD1|.|TRBV25-1
CASSEGGGWTGPSPLHF
TGTGCCAGCAGTGAAGGGGGTGGATGGACAGGGCCTTCACCCCTCCACTTT
>TRBJ2-7|.|many|TRBV6-6
CASSYGEGSYEQYF
TGTGCCAGCAGTTACGGGGAAGGCTCCTACGAGCAGTACTTC
>TRBJ1-2|.|.|TRBV20-1
CSWWGNYGYTF
TGCAGTTGGTGGGGCAACTATGGCTACACCTTC